This T cell receptor (beta chain) was captured in a study of blood T cell repertoires in COVID-19. Trimming removed 6 bases at V and 8 bases at J, with 14 bases between. Germline V gene data show CDR1 as ENHRY and CDR2 as SYGVKD. The CDR3 runs 13 residues. Some clones are missing from TCRdb's copy, which holds only in-frame ones; the method was immunoSEQ multiplex PCR. The table records roughly 290,000 clones, approximately 80% of them present only once. The chain combines TRBV10-3 with TRBJ2-4; D is perhaps TRBD1 (7 bases). Sequencing used peripheral blood. This TCR was recovered from a woman in her 50s with active or convalescent COVID-19. CDR3 bases: TGTGCCATCAGGGGGGGACAGCGGGACATTCAGTACTTC. Protein product: CAIRGGQRDIQYF.